What follows are 26 T cell receptor beta chains derived from one specimen sequenced in a study of cytomegalovirus exposure and HLA in healthy donors. The PCR was carried out with 60 Vbeta primers and 13 Jbeta primers. Some clones are missing from TCRdb's copy, which holds only in-frame ones; the method was immunoSEQ multiplex PCR. The table lists 100,000 to 150,000 clones, about 76% of them singletons. Source material: PBMCs. The receptor set was obtained from a man aged 35-49 years in good health and CMV-seropositive.

This clone was picked up one time. This chain uses TRBV5-1 with TRBJ1-4; D call uncertain. CDR3 length: 14 residues. Between the trimmed V and J ends, which lost 4 bases and 7 bases, there was a span of 14 bases. Germline V lookup: CDR1 SGHRS, CDR2 YFSETQ. The CDR3: CASSPPGISEKLFF. CDR3 DNA: TGCGCCAGCAGCCCACCGGGGATTAGTGAAAAACTGTTTTTT. Drawing the rest from reference TRBV5-1 and TRBJ1-4, the complete variable domain is KAGVTQTPRYLIKTRGQQVTLSCSPISGHRSVSWYQQTPGQGLQFLFEYFSETQRNKGNFPGRFSGRQFSNSRSEMNVSTLELGDSALYLCASSPPGISEKLFFGSGTQLSVL.

In the case of this clone: Compared with germline, one end of the junction differs, possibly owing to a read error. This sample also contains other DNA sequences that code for the same CDR3. The chain links TRBV27 to TRBJ2-7; 7 bases line up with TRBD2. In germline, CDR1 is MNHEY, CDR2 SMNVEV (reference sequence). This CDR3 region has 14 residues. CDR3 DNA: TGTGCCAGTTCCGTGGCGGGAGTTACCTATGAGCAGTACTTC. This codes for CASSVAGVTYEQYF.

The chain carries TRBV6-1 and TRBJ2-1, with 8 nucleotides matching TRBD2. Trimming at V came to 6 bases and at J to 2 bases, leaving 6 bases not matched to a gene. The CDR3 loop spans 15 amino acids. Looked up from germline, CDR1 is MNHNS and CDR2 is SASEGT. This CDR3 reads CASSSGGEAYNEQFF. CDR3 coding DNA: TGTGCCAGCAGCTCCGGGGGGGAGGCCTACAATGAGCAGTTCTTC.

V is TRBV6-1 and J is TRBJ2-7, with D perhaps matching TRBD2 (6 bases). Trimming took 7 bases from V and 0 from J, leaving 16 bases between them. Germline V lookup: CDR1 MNHNS, CDR2 SASEGT. This CDR3 contains 15 residues. CDR3 DNA: TGTGCCAGCACTATACGGGACTCAAACTCCTACGAGCAGTACTTC. It codes for CASTIRDSNSYEQYF.

The genes are TRBV5-4 and TRBJ1-4; D not certain. The V end lost 0 bases, the J end lost 3 bases, and 15 bases lay between the germline ends. CDR1 SGHNT and CDR2 YYREEE come from the germline V gene (reference sequence). The CDR3 extends over 17 amino acids. The CDR3 here is CASSLGGPRPANEKLFF. For the CDR3, the DNA is TGTGCCAGCAGCTTGGGTGGGCCCCGGCCGGCTAATGAAAAACTGTTTTTT.

The chain combines TRBV28 with TRBJ2-7; the D is unclear. This CDR3 contains 15 residues. V was pared by 6 bases and J by 5 bases, with 20 bases between. Germline V gene sequence: CDR1 MDHEN, CDR2 SYDVKM. Here the CDR3 DNA reads TGTGCCAGCAGCCCCCCGAGAGGATCCCCCCACGAGCAGTACTTC. Translating it yields CASSPPRGSPHEQYF.

This chain links TRBV6-5 with TRBJ1-2; TRBD1 matches 11 bases. CDR3 length equals 15 residues. V lost 7 bases and J lost 8; bases outside the gene matches: 12. In germline, CDR1 is MNHEY, CDR2 SVGAGI. CDR3 loop: CASINGRTGGWGYTF. DNA for the CDR3: TGTGCCAGCATCAACGGGCGGACAGGGGGCTGGGGCTACACCTTC.

A single count supports this clone. The chain uses TRBV14 and TRBJ2-1; 8 positions agree with TRBD1. This CDR3 has 16 residues. CDR1 is SGHDN and CDR2 is FVKESK in the germline V gene. The junction had 10 bases not matched to a gene; V was cut back by 2 bases and J by 7 bases. In DNA form, the CDR3 reads TGTGCCAGCAGCCAATTCAGGCAGGGGGCTGGGAATGAGCAGTTCTTC. Its translation is CASSQFRQGAGNEQFF.

The genes are TRBV14 and TRBJ1-2, with a possible D match to TRBD1 (6 bases). The V gene lost 4 bases and the J gene lost 3 bases, with 15 bases spanning the gap. The CDR3 spans 15 residues. The germline V gene has CDR1 SGHDN and CDR2 FVKESK. DNA of the CDR3: TGTGCCAGCAGCCCCGGGCAGGGGTCTCACTATGGCTACACCTTC. Protein product: CASSPGQGSHYGYTF.

The genes are TRBV28 and TRBJ2-7; D possibly corresponds to TRBD2 (7 bases). V lost 2 bases and J 5 bases, leaving 16 bases between the germline ends. Germline V gene sequence: CDR1 MDHEN, CDR2 SYDVKM. CDR3 length equals 15 residues. This CDR3 is CASSLTAGAVHEQYF. CDR3 DNA sequence: TGTGCCAGCAGTTTAACTGCGGGGGCGGTCCACGAGCAGTACTTC.

This sequence joins TRBV30 and TRBJ1-2, with 9 bases that match TRBD1. CDR3 length equals 13 residues. Per the germline V gene, CDR1 is GTSNPN and CDR2 is SVGIG (reference sequence). After removal of 3 bases from V and 4 bases from J, the junction contained 3 bases not matched to a gene. CDR3: CAWRATGGYGYTF. For the CDR3, the DNA is TGTGCCTGGAGGGCGACAGGGGGCTATGGCTACACCTTC. The full variable domain, rest sourced from reference TRBV30 and TRBJ1-2, is SQTIHQWPATLVQPVGSPLSLECTVEGTSNPNLYWYRQAAGRGLQLLFYSVGIGQISSEVPQNLSASRPQDRQFILSSKKLLLSDSGFYLCAWRATGGYGYTFGSGTRLTVV.

The chain couples TRBV9 to TRBJ1-5; 7 bases align to TRBD1. Looked up from germline, CDR1 is SGDLS and CDR2 is YYNGEE. The junction had 5 bases not matched to a gene; V was cut back by 0 bases and J by 5 bases. The CDR3 spans 15 residues. CDR3 coding DNA: TGTGCCAGCAGCGTAGAGGGGGCAGAGTATCAGCCCCAGCATTTT. The encoded protein is CASSVEGAEYQPQHF.

The V and J genes are TRBV7-2 and TRBJ2-2, with 7 bases matching TRBD1. Losses at the gene ends were 5 bases for V and 1 base for J; bases not matched to a gene: 10. Germline V gene sequence: CDR1 SGHTA, CDR2 FQGNSA. The CDR3 covers 17 residues. In DNA, the CDR3 is TGTGCCAGCAGCGGCTGGGACAGATCGCAGAACACCGGGGAGCTGTTTTTT. Encoded protein: CASSGWDRSQNTGELFF.

A single count supports this clone. The rearrangement links TRBV7-9 to TRBJ1-1; D perhaps matches TRBD1 (6 bases). Germline V gene data show CDR1 as SEHNR and CDR2 as FQNEAQ (reference sequence). V lost 5 bases, J lost 0 bases, and 16 bases lay in between. CDR3 length: 16 amino acids. CDR3 sequence: CASSNLGGLVNTEAFF. CDR3 DNA sequence: TGTGCCAGCAGCAACCTGGGGGGGCTGGTGAACACTGAAGCTTTCTTT.

The chain couples TRBV6-1 to TRBJ2-7, with 14 bases fitting TRBD2. CDR1 is MNHNS and CDR2 is SASEGT in the germline V gene. J lost 3 bases, V lost 8 bases, and 3 bases had no gene match. The CDR3 extends over 14 amino acids. CDR3 nucleotide sequence: TGTGCCAGCTTAGGACTAGCGGGGGGCTACGAGCAGTACTTC. This sequence encodes CASLGLAGGYEQYF.

As DNA, the CDR3 is TGTGCCAGCAGCCCGGGACAGCCTAATTCACCCCTCCACTTT. It yields the protein CASSPGQPNSPLHF. This rearrangement joins TRBV7-6 to TRBJ1-6, with 7 bases aligning to TRBD1. Trimming removed 5 bases from V and 6 bases from J; junction bases left unmatched: 4. This CDR3 is built from 14 residues. The V gene's germline CDR1 is SGHVS and CDR2 FNYEAQ.

The rearrangement joins TRBV11-2 to TRBJ2-7; D gene unclear. Germline CDR1 SGHAT, CDR2 FQNNGV. V was trimmed by 0 bases and J by 0 bases, leaving 6 bases between them. The CDR3 is made up of 14 amino acids. This CDR3 is CASSLDFSSYEQYF. The CDR3 DNA reads TGTGCCAGCAGCTTAGATTTTAGCTCCTACGAGCAGTACTTC.

V gene TRBV5-1 combines with J gene TRBJ2-7, with D possibly being TRBD1 (5 bases). V was clipped by 1 base and J by 3 bases, with 8 bases between them. The CDR3 is 13 residues long. Germline V lookup: CDR1 SGHRS, CDR2 YFSETQ. The CDR3 region is CASSLTGNYEQYF. CDR3 coding DNA: TGCGCCAGCAGCTTGACAGGTAACTACGAGCAGTACTTC.

The sample holds a few counts of this clone. The J gene is TRBJ1-1, the V gene TRBV30; 8 bases fit TRBD1. Trimming removed 4 bases from V and 6 bases from J; junction bases left unmatched: 7. Germline values: CDR1 GTSNPN, CDR2 SVGIG (reference sequence). The CDR3 consists of 13 residues. The CDR3 protein is CAWTKDRGAEAFF. The CDR3 nucleotides are TGTGCCTGGACCAAAGACAGGGGCGCTGAAGCTTTCTTT. Looking up the rest from reference TRBV30 and TRBJ1-1 gives the full variable domain: SQTIHQWPATLVQPVGSPLSLECTVEGTSNPNLYWYRQAAGRGLQLLFYSVGIGQISSEVPQNLSASRPQDRQFILSSKKLLLSDSGFYLCAWTKDRGAEAFFGQGTRLTVV.

This rearrangement joins TRBV5-1 to TRBJ1-3, with D unclear. The CDR3 is 14 residues long. CDR1 SGHRS and CDR2 YFSETQ come from the germline V gene. The ends were cut back, 2 bases at V and 2 bases at J, with 8 bases in the middle. The CDR3 protein is CASSLTAAGNTIYF. The CDR3 DNA is TGCGCCAGCAGCTTAACAGCCGCTGGAAACACCATATATTTT.

CDR3 in amino acids: CASNPPPGITEAFF. CDR3 sequence (DNA): TGTGCCAGCAACCCCCCCCCAGGGATCACTGAAGCTTTCTTT. This chain joins TRBV28 and TRBJ1-1, with D maybe TRBD1 (5 bases). Germline V lookup: CDR1 MDHEN, CDR2 SYDVKM. This CDR3 has 14 amino acids. Trimming left V 7 bases short and J 4 bases short, with 16 bases between.

The chain couples TRBV5-4 to TRBJ1-1, with TRBD1 identical over 8 bases. The germline V gene has CDR1 SGHNT and CDR2 YYREEE (reference sequence). The ends lost 2 bases at V and 1 base at J; junction bases unmatched: 4. This CDR3 comprises 15 residues. CDR3 protein: CASSLRTGRNTEAFF. CDR3 nucleotides: TGTGCCAGCAGCTTACGGACAGGGAGGAACACTGAAGCTTTCTTT.

The gene calls are TRBV9 and TRBJ2-1; 9 nucleotides agree with TRBD2. From germline, CDR1 is SGDLS and CDR2 YYNGEE. The CDR3 runs to 18 residues. Unmatched junction bases numbered 15, after V lost 2 bases and J lost 6 bases. The CDR3 reads CASSVPITGTSRSNEQFF. The CDR3 nucleotides read TGTGCCAGCAGCGTCCCAATCACCGGGACTAGCAGGTCCAATGAGCAGTTCTTC.

This clone was seen a handful of times. The V gene is TRBV5-6, the J gene TRBJ2-7; tentatively, D is TRBD2 (6 bases). V lost 4 bases and J lost 3, with 17 bases in between. The CDR3 spans 15 residues. CDR1 and CDR2 (germline): SGHDT, YYEEEE. The CDR3 spells CASSRFGGAGYEQYF. For the CDR3, the DNA is TGTGCCAGCAGCCGCTTTGGAGGGGCTGGCTACGAGCAGTACTTC.

This clone was recorded once. The chain recombines TRBV7-8 with TRBJ1-4, with 9 positions matching TRBD1. From germline, CDR1 is SGHVS and CDR2 FQNEAQ. The CDR3 runs to 20 residues. The trim removed 6 bases at V and 1 base at J, leaving 18 bases unmatched. The CDR3 DNA reads TGTGCCAGCAGTCCTTTTCTGACAGGGGGGGTCTTGAAAACTAATGAAAAACTGTTTTTT. It is translated as CASSPFLTGGVLKTNEKLFF.

This chain joins TRBV27 and TRBJ1-4; D gene uncertain. Deletions cut 6 bases from V and 4 bases from J, with 9 bases between. The CDR3 extends over 13 amino acids. Looked up from germline, CDR1 is MNHEY and CDR2 is SMNVEV (reference sequence). The CDR3 spells CASRGTINEKLFF. In DNA form, the CDR3 reads TGTGCCAGCAGAGGCACTATTAATGAAAAACTGTTTTTT.